This T cell receptor beta chain originates from a study of cytomegalovirus exposure and HLA in healthy donors. About the study: Most genotyped donors, over 70% of fewer than 400, had Caucasian-associated genetic ancestry.

V lost 0 bases to trimming and J lost 8 bases; unmatched junction nucleotides: 18. The CDR3 covers 20 residues. The V gene's germline CDR1 is MNHEY and CDR2 SMNVEV (reference sequence). Notes on this clone: The antigen remains undetermined.

Primers for the PCR totalled 60 Vbeta and 13 Jbeta. Data came from immunoSEQ multiplex PCR; TCRdb stores just in-frame clones and leaves some out. The sample includes 80,000 or so clones, 72% of them seen just once. Study observations and caveats: When a later analysis compared HLA-associated TCR beta chains with equally common others, the HLA-associated chains turned out to be more clonally expanded and to have lower generation probabilities. Presence/absence analyses supposed approximately even sequencing depth among donors.

This chain uses TRBV27 with TRBJ1-6, with 8 bases aligning to TRBD1. Sequencing was performed on PBMCs. The source is a woman aged 40 to 49 in good health and CMV-seropositive. For the CDR3, the DNA is TGTGCCAGCAGTTTATCGGTCCCGGGACAGGCTATTTCGAGTGATTCACCCCTCCACTTT. This encodes CASSLSVPGQAISSDSPLHF.